This TCR beta chain was identified in a study of blood T cells in healthy people across ages. Across the study: Template switching picked up about one barcoded beta molecule for each two T cells. Study outcomes and limitations: It was held that diversity estimates obtained from one million T cells represented underestimates.

There are many counts of this clonotype. Its antigen is undetermined. Primed by a sample-barcoded 5' primer and a J-beta primer mix, a second PCR proceeded for about 6 to 12 cycles. CDR3-containing paired-end reads numbered at least 3 million in each sample. TCRdb re-analysed the 5' RACE reads in MiXCR, keeping a single row per CDR3 protein. The table lists 650,000 to 1,000,000 distinct CDR3 sequences, around 36% of them singletons. The CDR3 has 15 residues. The V and J ends lost 5 bases and 6 bases respectively, with 18 bases between them. Germline V gives CDR1 SGHTA, CDR2 FQGNSA. Sequenced material: blood. The chain has TRBV7-2 and TRBJ2-3; the D gene could be TRBD1 or TRBD2 (5 bases each). This sequence was found in a man younger than 35 in good health. In nucleotides, the CDR3 is TGTGCCAGCAGCCCCGGGACCTTCCAGCGGGATACGCAGTATTTT. As protein: CASSPGTFQRDTQYF.